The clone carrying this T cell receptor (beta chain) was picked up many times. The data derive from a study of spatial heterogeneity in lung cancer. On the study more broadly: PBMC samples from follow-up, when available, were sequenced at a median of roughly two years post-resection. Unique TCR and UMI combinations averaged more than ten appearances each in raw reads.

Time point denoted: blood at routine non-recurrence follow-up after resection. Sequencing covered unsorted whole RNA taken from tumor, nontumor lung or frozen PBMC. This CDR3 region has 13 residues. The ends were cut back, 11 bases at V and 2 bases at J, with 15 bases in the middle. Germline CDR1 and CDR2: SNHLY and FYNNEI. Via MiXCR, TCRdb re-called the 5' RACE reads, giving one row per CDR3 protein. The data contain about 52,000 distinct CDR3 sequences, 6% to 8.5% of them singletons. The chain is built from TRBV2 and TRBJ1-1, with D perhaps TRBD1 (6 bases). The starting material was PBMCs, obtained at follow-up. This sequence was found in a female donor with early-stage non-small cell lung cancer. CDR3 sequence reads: CAASTGFNTEAFF. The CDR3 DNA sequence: TGTGCCGCCAGTACAGGGTTTAACACTGAAGCTTTCTTT.